These 5 T cell receptor beta chains were all obtained from the same sample, sequenced in a study of OX40 agonist ivuxolimab in advanced cancers. Assay: immunoSEQ multiplex PCR; the TCRdb copy retains only in-frame clones and omits some. The sample records about 21,000 clones, around 83% being singletons. The material sequenced was CD4+ or CD8+ T cells sorted from blood, taken in a trial of the OX40 agonist ivuxolimab. The receptors come from an adult with an advanced solid tumor such as melanoma, head and neck, liver or kidney cancer.

This sequence joins TRBV7-6 and TRBJ1-1, with a tentative D call TRBD1 (6 bases). This CDR3 is built from 15 residues. V was pared by 0 bases and J by 1 base, with 9 bases between. Germline CDR1 reads SGHVS; CDR2 reads FNYEAQ. DNA for the CDR3: TGTGCCAGCAGCTTAGCGCGGGGGGCGAACACTGAAGCTTTCTTT. This gives the protein CASSLARGANTEAFF.

CDR3 sequence reads: CASSARDNVYNEQFF. The CDR3, as DNA: TGTGCCAGCAGCGCCCGGGACAATGTATACAATGAGCAGTTCTTC. The chain carries TRBV9 and TRBJ2-1; D is perhaps TRBD1 (6 bases). V was cut by 3 bases and J by 4 bases, with 14 bases left in between. Per germline, CDR1 SGDLS and CDR2 YYNGEE. This CDR3 is 15 amino acids long.

J is TRBJ1-1 and V is TRBV10-3; D is ambiguous. Germline V lookup: CDR1 ENHRY, CDR2 SYGVKD. CDR3 length: 14 residues. V was clipped by 3 bases and J by 0 bases, with 8 bases between them. CDR3 sequence (DNA): TGTGCCATCAGTGACCGAGGGATGAACACTGAAGCTTTCTTT. This gives the protein CAISDRGMNTEAFF.

This clone is a singleton in its sample. The chain uses TRBV29-1 and TRBJ1-2, with a tentative D call TRBD1 (5 bases). The germline V gene has CDR1 SQVTM and CDR2 ANQGSEA. CDR3 size: 13 residues. V lost 4 bases to trimming and J lost 3 bases, with 12 bases between them. CDR3: CSVGLGTDYGYTF. DNA of the CDR3: TGCAGCGTTGGTTTGGGGACGGACTATGGCTACACCTTC.

This clone occurred once. This chain's CDR3 is CASSMGTGREAFF. CDR3 coding DNA: TGTGCCAGTAGTATGGGGACGGGGCGGGAAGCTTTCTTT. The gene calls are TRBV19 and TRBJ1-1, with a tentative D call TRBD1 (5 bases). V was cut by 3 bases and J by 8 bases, with 13 bases left in between. Germline lookup yields CDR1 LNHDA and CDR2 SQIVND (reference sequence). The CDR3 is 13 residues long.